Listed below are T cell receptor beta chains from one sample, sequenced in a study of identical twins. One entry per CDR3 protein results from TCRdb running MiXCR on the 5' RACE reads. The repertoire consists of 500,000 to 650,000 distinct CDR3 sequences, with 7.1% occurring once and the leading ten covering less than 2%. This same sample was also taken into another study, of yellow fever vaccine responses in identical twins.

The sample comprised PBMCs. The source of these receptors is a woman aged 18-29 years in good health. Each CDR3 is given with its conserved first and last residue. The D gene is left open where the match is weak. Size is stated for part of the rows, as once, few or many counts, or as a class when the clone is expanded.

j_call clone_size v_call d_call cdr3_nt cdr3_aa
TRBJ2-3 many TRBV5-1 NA TGCGCCAGCAGCCACTCAGGGGAGAAGTCCACAGATACGCAGTATTTT CASSHSGEKSTDTQYF
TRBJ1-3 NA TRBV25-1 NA TGTGCCAGCAGTGCCCAGGGTCCTCTGACTGGAAACACCATATATTTT CASSAQGPLTGNTIYF
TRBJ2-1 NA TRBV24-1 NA TGTGCCACCAGTGATCTTGGGGCTCGGGACAATGAGCAGTTCTTC CATSDLGARDNEQFF
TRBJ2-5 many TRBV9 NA TGTGCCAGCAGCGCCCGGCCTGTCCAAGAGACCCAGTACTTC CASSARPVQETQYF
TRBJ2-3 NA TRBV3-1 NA TGTGCCAGCAGCCAGGCGAGAGGGGATACGCAGTATTTT CASSQARGDTQYF
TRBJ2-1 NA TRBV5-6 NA TGTGCCTGCCGGGCCTGGGTCCACAATGAGCAGTTCTTC CACRAWVHNEQFF
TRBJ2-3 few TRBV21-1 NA TGTGCCAGCAGCAACTGGACAGGAATAATGCACGGCCAGCGGGAGAGTCAGGATACGCAGTATTTT CASSNWTGIMHGQRESQDTQYF
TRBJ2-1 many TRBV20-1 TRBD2 TGCAGTGCTAGAGGGGGAGGGAACAATGAGCAGTTCTTC CSARGGGNNEQFF
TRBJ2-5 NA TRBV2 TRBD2 TGTGCCATCAGTTTGCGGCTAGCGGCCGGGAATTGGGGAGAGACCCAGTACTTC CAISLRLAAGNWGETQYF
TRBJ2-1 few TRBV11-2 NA TGTGCCAGCAGCCCCCAGGGGCAGGTAGTGGATGAGCAGTTCTTC CASSPQGQVVDEQFF
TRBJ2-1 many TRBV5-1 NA TGCGCCAGCAGCTTGTCGCGCTCTCCCAATGAGCAGTTCTTC CASSLSRSPNEQFF
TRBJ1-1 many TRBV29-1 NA TGCAGCGTTGAGGTCCCCCTGAAGCTAGCTTTCTTT CSVEVPLKLAFF
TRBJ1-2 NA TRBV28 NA TGTGCCAGCTATCAGGGGGGCTACACCTTC CASYQGGYTF
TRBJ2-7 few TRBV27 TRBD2 TGTGCCAGCAGCATAGGACTAGCGGGTCCCTACGAGCAGTACTTC CASSIGLAGPYEQYF
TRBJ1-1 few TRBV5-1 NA TGCGCCAGCACCCGGGGGACGACCAACACTGAAGCTTTCTTT CASTRGTTNTEAFF
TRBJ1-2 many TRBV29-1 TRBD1 TGCAGCGTTGAAGAATGGACAGGGGATAACTATGGCTACACCTTC CSVEEWTGDNYGYTF
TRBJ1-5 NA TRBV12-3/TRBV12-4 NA TGTGCCAGCAGTTTAACGGGACGGCTAGATCAGCCCCAGCATTTT CASSLTGRLDQPQHF
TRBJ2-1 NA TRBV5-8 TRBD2 TGTGCCAGCAGCCCCTGGCGTCTTAGCGGGGGTCACAATGAGCAGTTCTTC CASSPWRLSGGHNEQFF
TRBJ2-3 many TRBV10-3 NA TGTGCCCAAAAAAAGGACCGGTCAGATACGCAGTATTTT CAQKKDRSDTQYF
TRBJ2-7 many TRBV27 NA TGTGCCAGCAGCCTGTCCAGGGTAGGCGAGCAGTACTTC CASSLSRVGEQYF
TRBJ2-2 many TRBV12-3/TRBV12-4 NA TGTGCCAGCATTTTCGGGACACCTAACACCGGGGAGCTGTTTTTT CASIFGTPNTGELFF
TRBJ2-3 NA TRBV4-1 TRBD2 TGCGCCAGCAGCCAAGGACTAGCGGGAGTAACAGATACGCAGTATTTT CASSQGLAGVTDTQYF
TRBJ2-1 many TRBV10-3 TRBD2 TGTGCCATCTCGGGGACTAGCGGGATCATGGAATACAATGAGCAGTTCTTC CAISGTSGIMEYNEQFF
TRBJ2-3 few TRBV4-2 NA TGTGCCAGCAGCCAAGGCAGAGGGGGATTGAACACAGATACGCAGTATTTT CASSQGRGGLNTDTQYF
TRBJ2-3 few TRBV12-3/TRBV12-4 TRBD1 TGTGCCAGCATCGACAGGGCAGGAGGTACAGATACGCAGTATTTT CASIDRAGGTDTQYF
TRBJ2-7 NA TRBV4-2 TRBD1 TGTGCCAGCAGCCAAGTGAGGGCAGGGGGCTACGAGCAGTACTTC CASSQVRAGGYEQYF
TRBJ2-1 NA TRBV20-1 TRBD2 TGCAGTGCTAGACGGGGGGGGGCCAGTCGGGAGCAGTTCTTC CSARRGGASREQFF
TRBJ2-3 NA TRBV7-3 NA TGTGCCAGCAGCCCGCGACCCGGGACCAATTATTTT CASSPRPGTNYF
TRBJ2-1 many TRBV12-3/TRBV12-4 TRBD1 TGTGCCAGCAGTTTGCGACAGGGTAACAATGAGCAGTTCTTC CASSLRQGNNEQFF
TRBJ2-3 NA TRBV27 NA TGTGCCAGCAGTTTATCTGCTACTAGCACAGATACGCAGTATTTT CASSLSATSTDTQYF
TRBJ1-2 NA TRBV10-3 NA TGTGCCACCCGGATCGAAAGGAGCTATGGCTACACCTTC CATRIERSYGYTF
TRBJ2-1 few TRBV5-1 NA TGCGCCAGCAGCTTGGGACAAGCCAATGAGCAGTTCTTC CASSLGQANEQFF
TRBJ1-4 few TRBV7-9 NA TGTGCCAGCCGGGAAGACAGTGCAACTAATGAAAAACTGTTTTTT CASREDSATNEKLFF
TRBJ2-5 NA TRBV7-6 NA TGTGCCAGCAGCCTCCTTTGGGAGACCCAGTACTTC CASSLLWETQYF
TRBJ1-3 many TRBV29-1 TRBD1 TGCAGCGTTGTGCAACAGGGGCGTCGTTCTGGAAACACCATATATTTT CSVVQQGRRSGNTIYF
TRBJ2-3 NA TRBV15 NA TGTGCCACCAGCAGAGATAAGGCCGGGAGCACAGATACGCAGTATTTT CATSRDKAGSTDTQYF
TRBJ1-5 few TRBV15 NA TGTGCCACCAGCGGCCCCGGGACTGTCAATCAGCCCCAGCATTTT CATSGPGTVNQPQHF
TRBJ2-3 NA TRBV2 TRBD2 TGTGCCAGCAGTGAGAGCGGACTAGCGCTGGATACGCAGTATTTT CASSESGLALDTQYF
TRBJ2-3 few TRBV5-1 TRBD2 TGCGCCAGCAGCTTGATAGGACTAGCGGGAGGGTCAGATACGCAGTATTTT CASSLIGLAGGSDTQYF
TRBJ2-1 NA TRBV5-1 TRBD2 TGCGCCAGCAGCTTGGAGGAGGTCCAACTAGCGGTTAGGGGAGGAGGGCAGTTCTTC CASSLEEVQLAVRGGGQFF
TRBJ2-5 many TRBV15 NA TGTGCCACCAGCAGAAACAGAAACCAAGAGACCCAGTACTTC CATSRNRNQETQYF
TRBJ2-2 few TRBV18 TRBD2 TGTGCCAGCTCACCACTGTCTAGCGGGGGCACGAACACCGGGGAGCTGTTTTTT CASSPLSSGGTNTGELFF
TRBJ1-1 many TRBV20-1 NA TGCAGTGCTAGTTCGGTAGACCGGGGCACTGAAGCTTTCTTT CSASSVDRGTEAFF
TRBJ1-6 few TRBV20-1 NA TGCAGTGCTAGTGCGACACATAATTCACCCCTCCACTTT CSASATHNSPLHF
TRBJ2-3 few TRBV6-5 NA TGTGCCAGCAGTCCCCCAGGGGTCCCGCAGTATTTT CASSPPGVPQYF
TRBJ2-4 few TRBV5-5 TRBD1 TGTGCCAGCAGCACCACAACAGGGGGCTACACCAAAAACATTCAGTACTTC CASSTTTGGYTKNIQYF
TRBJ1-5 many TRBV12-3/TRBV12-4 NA TGTGCCAGCAGTTTATCAGGGAGCAATCAGCCCCAGCATTTT CASSLSGSNQPQHF